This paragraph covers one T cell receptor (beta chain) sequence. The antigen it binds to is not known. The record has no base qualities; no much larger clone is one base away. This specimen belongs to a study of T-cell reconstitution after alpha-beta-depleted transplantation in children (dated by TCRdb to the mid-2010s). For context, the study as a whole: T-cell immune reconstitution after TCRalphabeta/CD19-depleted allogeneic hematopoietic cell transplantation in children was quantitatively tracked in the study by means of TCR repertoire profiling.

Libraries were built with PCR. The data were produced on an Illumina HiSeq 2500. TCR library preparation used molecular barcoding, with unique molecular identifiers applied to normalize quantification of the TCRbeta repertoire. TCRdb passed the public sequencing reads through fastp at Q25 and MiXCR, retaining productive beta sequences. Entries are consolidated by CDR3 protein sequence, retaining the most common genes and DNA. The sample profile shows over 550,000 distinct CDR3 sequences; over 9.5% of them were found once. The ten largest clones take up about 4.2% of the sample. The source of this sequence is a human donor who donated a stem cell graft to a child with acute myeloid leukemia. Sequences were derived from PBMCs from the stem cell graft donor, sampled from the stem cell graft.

The DNA is TGTGCCAGCAGTTGGGCCGGGACTAGCGGGTTCTCCTACGAGCAGTACTTC. Translated, it gives CASSWAGTSGFSYEQYF. The sequence joins TRBV27 to TRBJ2-7, and 12 junctional nucleotides match TRBD2. From a lookup of the germline V gene (reference sequence), CDR1 and CDR2 are MNHEY and SMNVEV. The CDR3 sequence holds 17 residues, the cysteine and phenylalanine included. Just the 51-base CDR3 DNA is kept, in frame starting at base 1. The germline V and J ends show losses of 4 bases and 0 bases respectively, and no gene match explains 7 bases of the junction.